Listed here are 20 T cell receptor beta chains from one sample, sequenced in a study of T cell repertoires in cytomegalovirus infection. MiXCR was run by TCRdb on the reads, yielding one entry per CDR3 protein. The table records roughly 250,000 distinct CDR3 sequences, roughly an eighth of them present only once. The sample was PBMCs. The receptors were sampled from a human donor in good health (CMV status not recorded). Some clones in this sample may be carry-over from other donors' samples.

In this sample, this clonotype turned up many times. The J gene is TRBJ2-5, the V gene TRBV7-6; a possible D gene is TRBD2 (5 bases). V was cut by 5 bases and J by 5 bases, with 6 bases left in between. This CDR3 is 11 amino acids long. Per germline, CDR1 SGHVS and CDR2 FNYEAQ. The CDR3 loop reads CASSRGETQYF. CDR3 nucleotide sequence: TGTGCCAGCAGCAGAGGGGAGACCCAGTACTTC.

The sample holds a few counts of this clonotype. This chain joins TRBV20-1 and TRBJ2-3, with D uncertain. This CDR3 has 12 amino acids. Trimming removed 6 bases from V and 6 bases from J, with 13 bases in between. CDR1 is DFQATT, CDR2 SNEGSKA, per germline (reference sequence). CDR3 protein: CSANENTDTQYF. The CDR3 coding sequence is TGCAGTGCCAATGAGAACACGGATACGCAGTATTTT.

This clonotype showed up many times. V and J are TRBV7-8 and TRBJ1-5, with D hard to call. Germline V gene sequence: CDR1 SGHVS, CDR2 FQNEAQ. This CDR3 is built from 15 residues. V was clipped by 3 bases and J by 3 bases, with 12 bases between them. The CDR3 nucleotides read TGTGCCAGCAGCTTGATGAGGCAGGACAATCAGCCCCAGCATTTT. Its protein product is CASSLMRQDNQPQHF.

This clonotype has only a few counts. This chain connects TRBV10-3 to TRBJ1-1, with D uncertain. The CDR3 loop spans 17 amino acids. Trimming took off 0 bases at V and 0 bases at J, with 14 bases between the two ends. The germline CDR1 and CDR2 sequences are ENHRY and SYGVKD. CDR3 residues: CAISESAAEKLNTEAFF. DNA for the CDR3: TGTGCCATCAGTGAGTCGGCGGCGGAAAAATTGAACACTGAAGCTTTCTTT.

This chain uses TRBV6-2 or TRBV6-3 with TRBJ1-6; D gene ambiguous. This CDR3 spans 13 amino acids. Germline-derived CDR1 and CDR2 are MNHEY and SVGEGT. The V and J ends lost 11 bases and 0 bases respectively, with 8 bases between them. The CDR3 DNA follows: TGTGCCGGAGCAGACTCCTATAATTCACCCCTCCACTTT. Encoded protein: CAGADSYNSPLHF.

V is TRBV6-2 or TRBV6-3 and J is TRBJ2-2; TRBD2 is a possible D gene (5 bases). This CDR3 has 13 residues. V lost 1 base and J 6 bases, leaving 6 bases between the germline ends. In germline, CDR1 is MNHEY, CDR2 SVGEGT. For the CDR3, the DNA is TGTGCCAGCAGTTACTTGCGGGCCGGGGAGCTGTTTTTT. Its protein is CASSYLRAGELFF.

This clonotype came up many times. V usage is TRBV28 and J usage is TRBJ1-5, with a possible D match to TRBD1 (5 bases). The CDR3 contains 16 residues. V was shortened by 2 bases and J by 2 bases, with 13 bases between the two germline ends. Per the germline V gene, CDR1 is MDHEN and CDR2 is SYDVKM. CDR3 nucleotide sequence: TGTGCCAGCAGTTTAATGGGGGGGTTACGCAATCAGCCCCAGCATTTT. This encodes CASSLMGGLRNQPQHF.

A word on this clonotype: This CDR3 is missing its conserved last phenylalanine or tryptophan, likely due to a read error. V gene TRBV11-3 combines with J gene TRBJ2-7; 13 bases map to TRBD2. Germline CDR1 SGHNT, CDR2 YENEEA. V shed 2 bases, J shed 3 bases, and the junction held 4 bases outside the gene matches. The CDR3 is 16 amino acids. The CDR3 loop reads CASSLTSGGAGYEQYL. The CDR3 DNA is TGTGCCAGCAGCTTAACTAGCGGGGGGGCCGGCTACGAGCAGTACTTA.

This chain connects TRBV2 to TRBJ1-4; D is unclear. With 3 bases removed from V and 5 bases from J, the gap between germline ends came to 10 bases. Germline V CDR1 and CDR2: SNHLY, FYNNEI. The CDR3 loop spans 14 amino acids. DNA for the CDR3: TGTGCCAGCAGTGAGCGGGAGGGAAATGAAAAACTGTTTTTT. Translating it yields CASSEREGNEKLFF. Filled out from reference TRBV2 and TRBJ1-4, the complete variable domain reads EPEVTQTPSHQVTQMGQEVILRCVPISNHLYFYWYRQILGQKVEFLVSFYNNEISEKSEIFDDQFSVERPDGSNFTLKIRSTKLEDSAMYFCASSEREGNEKLFFGSGTQLSVL.

In this sample, this clonotype turned up many times. The V gene is TRBV7-2, the J gene TRBJ1-1, with D tentatively TRBD1 (5 bases). Germline lookup yields CDR1 SGHTA and CDR2 FQGNSA. This CDR3 contains 16 residues. Trimming pared 6 bases from V and 1 base from J, leaving 18 bases between. The CDR3 reads CASSRLQVLRNTEAFF. The CDR3 region has the DNA TGTGCCAGCAGTCGCCTACAGGTCCTCCGGAACACTGAAGCTTTCTTT.

This clonotype was counted many times. The chain combines TRBV7-2 with TRBJ2-7, with TRBD1 matching 7 bases. The CDR3 is 15 amino acids. J gave up 3 bases and V 1 base, and 6 bases lay outside the gene matches. Germline values: CDR1 SGHTA, CDR2 FQGNSA. In DNA form, the CDR3 reads TGTGCCAGCAGCTTAGAAGGGGGCGGAGACTACGAGCAGTACTTC. It translates to CASSLEGGGDYEQYF.

Many counts were recorded for this clonotype. Its ends do not fully match the called genes, so a read error is possible. The V and J genes are TRBV7-2 and TRBJ1-1; D not resolved. The CDR3 has 14 residues. The germline CDR1 and CDR2 sequences are SGHTA and FQGNSA. The CDR3 nucleotides are TGTGCCAGCACCTTAAAAGCAGGTAACACTGAAGCTTTCTTT. Protein product: CASTLKAGNTEAFF.

This clonotype has at least ten counts. The chain links TRBV7-2 to TRBJ2-3; 11 bases line up with TRBD2. From germline, CDR1 is SGHTA and CDR2 FQGNSA. The CDR3 has 17 residues. Trimming took 2 bases from V and 7 from J; bases not matched to a gene: 11. CDR3 nucleotide sequence: TGTGCCAGCAGCTTACCCATACTAGCGGGGGCTACAAATACGCAGTATTTT. Amino acid sequence: CASSLPILAGATNTQYF.

This clonotype has only a few counts. V usage is TRBV30 and J usage is TRBJ2-7; D may correspond to TRBD1 or TRBD2 (5 bases each). Trimming removed 3 bases from V and 3 bases from J, with 12 bases in between. Germline-derived CDR1 and CDR2 are GTSNPN and SVGIG (reference sequence). CDR3 length: 13 residues. The CDR3 spells CAWSPGANYEQYF. For the CDR3, the DNA is TGTGCCTGGAGCCCCGGGGCTAACTACGAGCAGTACTTC.

This clonotype was found many times. The chain has TRBV18 and TRBJ2-7; 11 nucleotides match TRBD1. V lost 6 bases and J lost 6; bases outside the gene matches: 10. The CDR3 runs 15 residues. Germline V gene sequence: CDR1 KGHSH, CDR2 LQKENI. CDR3 residues: CASSRRTGGEGEQYF. In DNA form, the CDR3 reads TGTGCCAGCTCCCGGAGGACAGGGGGCGAGGGCGAGCAGTACTTC.

This clonotype came up a few times. V and J are TRBV28 and TRBJ2-7; TRBD2 agrees at 7 bases. Per germline, CDR1 MDHEN and CDR2 SYDVKM. The CDR3 is 12 residues long. Germline trimming cut 9 bases from V and 0 bases from J; bases unmatched to any gene: 2. The CDR3 DNA reads TGTGCCAGTAAGCGGGACTCCTACGAGCAGTACTTC. Translating gives CASKRDSYEQYF.

J is TRBJ1-6 and V is TRBV27; weak D call: TRBD1 (6 bases). The ends were cut back, 3 bases at V and 3 bases at J, with 15 bases in the middle. CDR3 size: 17 residues. The germline CDR1 and CDR2 sequences are MNHEY and SMNVEV (reference sequence). The CDR3 nucleotides read TGTGCCAGCAGTTTTGGACAGCTCCTCGACTATAATTCACCCCTCCACTTT. Protein product: CASSFGQLLDYNSPLHF.

The V gene is TRBV9, the J gene TRBJ2-5; TRBD2 might be the D (6 bases). The V and J ends lost 0 bases and 2 bases respectively, with 8 bases between them. Germline assignment: CDR1 SGDLS and CDR2 YYNGEE. This CDR3 has 14 amino acids. In DNA form, the CDR3 reads TGTGCCAGCAGCGTAGCGGCGGGGCAAGAGACCCAGTACTTC. Its protein is CASSVAAGQETQYF.

This clonotype was seen repeatedly, ten times or more. The chain couples TRBV7-2 to TRBJ2-6; D gene uncertain. The CDR3 runs to 14 residues. The germline V gene encodes CDR1 SGHTA and CDR2 FQGNSA. Between the trimmed V and J ends, which lost 4 bases and 0 bases, there was a span of 4 bases. CDR3 DNA: TGTGCCAGCAGCTGGGGCTCTGGGGCCAACGTCCTGACTTTC. Its translation: CASSWGSGANVLTF.

This clonotype has ten or more counts. This chain connects TRBV2 to TRBJ2-7, with D tentatively TRBD1 or TRBD2 (5 bases each). Trimming took off 5 bases at V and 0 bases at J, with 11 bases between the two ends. CDR3 size: 14 residues. Germline CDR1 and CDR2: SNHLY and FYNNEI. The CDR3 DNA reads TGTGCCAGCAGTCGGGACGAGTTCTCCTACGAGCAGTACTTC. Protein product: CASSRDEFSYEQYF.